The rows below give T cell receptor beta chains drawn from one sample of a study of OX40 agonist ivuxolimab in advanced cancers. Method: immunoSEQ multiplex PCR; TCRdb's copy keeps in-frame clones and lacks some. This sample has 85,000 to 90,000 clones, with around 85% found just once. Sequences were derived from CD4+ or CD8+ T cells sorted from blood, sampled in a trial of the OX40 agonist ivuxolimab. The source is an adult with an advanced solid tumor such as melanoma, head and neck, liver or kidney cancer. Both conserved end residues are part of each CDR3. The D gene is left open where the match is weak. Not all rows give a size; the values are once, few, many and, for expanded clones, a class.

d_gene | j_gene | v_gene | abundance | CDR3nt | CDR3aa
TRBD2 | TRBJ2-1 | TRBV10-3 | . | TGTGCCATCAGTGATTACGGGACTAGCGGGAGGGCCAGGAATGAGCAGTTCTTC | CAISDYGTSGRARNEQFF
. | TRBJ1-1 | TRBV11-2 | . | TGTGCCAGCAGCGCACAGGGCCGGTCGGGGCGCCCTGAAGCTTTCTTT | CASSAQGRSGRPEAFF
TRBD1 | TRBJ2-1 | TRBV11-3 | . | TGTGCCAGCAGCATGGGGACAGGGGTCGCGGGGGGCCGCTACAATGAGCAGTTCTTC | CASSMGTGVAGGRYNEQFF
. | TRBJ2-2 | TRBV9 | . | TGTGCCAGCAGCGCGGACGGGACGGGCACCGGGGAGCTGTTTTTT | CASSADGTGTGELFF
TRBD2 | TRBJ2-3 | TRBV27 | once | TGTGCCAGCAGTTCCGGGACTAGCCTCCCAGATACGCAGTATTTT | CASSSGTSLPDTQYF
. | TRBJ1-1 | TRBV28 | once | TGTGCCAGCAGTTCACGGATCACTGAAGCTTTCTTT | CASSSRITEAFF
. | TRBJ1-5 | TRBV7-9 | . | TGTGCCAGCAGCTTAGTTCGTAATCAGCCCCAGCATTTT | CASSLVRNQPQHF
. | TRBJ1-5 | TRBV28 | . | TGTGCCAGCAGTCCAGGGGAAGGGAATCAGCCCCAGCATTTT | CASSPGEGNQPQHF
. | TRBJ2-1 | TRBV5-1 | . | TGCGCCAGCAGCTTGGGTATTTTCTACAATGAGCAGTTCTTC | CASSLGIFYNEQFF
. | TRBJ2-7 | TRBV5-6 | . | TGTGCCAGCAGCTTGGGCGGGCAGTCCTACGAGCAGTACTTC | CASSLGGQSYEQYF
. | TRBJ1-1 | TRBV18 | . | TGTGCCAGCTCACCGGGTGCGGGACACCAAGAAGCTTTCTTT | CASSPGAGHQEAFF
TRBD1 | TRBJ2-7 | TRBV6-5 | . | TGTGCCAGCAACCCCCGGTGGACAGGTTCCTACGAGCAGTACTTC | CASNPRWTGSYEQYF
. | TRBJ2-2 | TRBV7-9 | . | TGTGCCAGCAGCTTAGCCGGGGAGCTGTTTTTT | CASSLAGELFF
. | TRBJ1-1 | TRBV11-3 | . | TGTGCCAGCAGCTCGGGGGCTAGGACTGAAGCTTTCTTT | CASSSGARTEAFF
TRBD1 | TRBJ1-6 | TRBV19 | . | TGTGCCAGTAGTCCCCCGGGACAGAATAATTCACCCCTCCACTTT | CASSPPGQNNSPLHF
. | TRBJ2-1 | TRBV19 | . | TGTGCCAGTAGGACGACCAACTCCTACAATGAGCAGTTCTTC | CASRTTNSYNEQFF
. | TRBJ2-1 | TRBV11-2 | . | TGTGCCAGCAGCTTTCTGAGCAATGAGCAGTTCTTC | CASSFLSNEQFF
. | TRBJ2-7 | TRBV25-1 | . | TGTGCCAGCAGGGGGACGGCCTACGAGCAGTACTTC | CASRGTAYEQYF
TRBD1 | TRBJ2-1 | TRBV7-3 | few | TGTGCCAGCAGCCCATCCTCCCGGGACAGGCCATACAATGAGCAGTTCTTC | CASSPSSRDRPYNEQFF
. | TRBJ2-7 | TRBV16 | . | TGTGCCAGCAGCCACGGCGAGGGGCGCTTCGCCGAGCAGTACTTC | CASSHGEGRFAEQYF
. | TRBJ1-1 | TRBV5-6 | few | TGTGCCAGCAGCTTGCCAGGCATCATGAACACTGAAGCTTTCTTT | CASSLPGIMNTEAFF
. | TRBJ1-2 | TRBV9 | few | TGTGCCAGCAGCGTAGGGGCAAGTGGCTACACCTTC | CASSVGASGYTF
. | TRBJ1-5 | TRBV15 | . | TGTGCCACCAGCAAGAGCGGGGGGGTTCAGCCCCAGCATTTT | CATSKSGGVQPQHF
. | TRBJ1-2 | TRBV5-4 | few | TGTGCCAGCAGTTCAACCTATGGCTACACCTTC | CASSSTYGYTF
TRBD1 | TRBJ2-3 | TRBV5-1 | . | TGCGCCAGCAGCTTGGGGGGACAGGCGACAGATACGCAGTATTTT | CASSLGGQATDTQYF
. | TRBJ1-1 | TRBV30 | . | TGTGCCTGGAGCCCGGCGAGCCACTGGGTTGCTTTCTTT | CAWSPASHWVAFF